This passage covers 19 T cell receptor beta chains from one sample sequenced in a study of shared clonotypes between healthy human individuals. Only in-frame clones appear in the TCRdb table, and some are missing; sequencing was by immunoSEQ multiplex PCR. The repertoire consists of hundreds of thousands of clones, with 75% to 80% occurring once and the leading ten covering around 12%. The sequencing sample was made of PBMCs. The receptors shown here come from a woman aged 40 to 49 in good health. Some clones in this sample may be carry-over from other donors' samples.

The chain joins TRBV27 to TRBJ2-5; 7 bases are shared with TRBD2. V was pared by 6 bases and J by 5 bases, with 9 bases of the junction left unmatched. CDR1 and CDR2 (germline): MNHEY, SMNVEV (reference sequence). The length of the CDR3 is 14 residues. This CDR3 is CASSWGEGGETQYF. Written as DNA, the CDR3 is TGTGCCAGCAGCTGGGGGGAGGGAGGGGAGACCCAGTACTTC.

The chain employs TRBV11-2 and TRBJ1-1; D uncertain. CDR3 length equals 15 residues. Trimming removed 9 bases at V and 2 bases at J, with 19 bases between. Looked up from germline, CDR1 is SGHAT and CDR2 is FQNNGV. The CDR3 protein is CASRQGRALNTEAFF. The CDR3 DNA sequence: TGTGCCAGTCGGCAAGGGAGAGCGTTAAACACTGAAGCTTTCTTT.

J is TRBJ1-5 and V is TRBV2; D is possibly TRBD1 (5 bases). The V end lost 4 bases, the J end lost 1 base, and 11 bases lay between the germline ends. Germline assignment: CDR1 SNHLY and CDR2 FYNNEI. This CDR3 has 15 residues. As DNA, the CDR3 is TGTGCCAGCAGTGGGGGACGCAGGAGCAATCAGCCCCAGCATTTT. This translates into CASSGGRRSNQPQHF.

This clone was observed a few times. The chain uses TRBV30 and TRBJ2-7; possibly TRBD2 for D (5 bases). Germline CDR1 GTSNPN, CDR2 SVGIG (reference sequence). This CDR3 region has 11 residues. The ends were cut back, 4 bases at V and 2 bases at J, with 6 bases in the middle. CDR3: CAWTGTYEQYF. CDR3 sequence (DNA): TGTGCCTGGACGGGGACCTACGAGCAGTACTTC. The whole variable domain, filled in from reference TRBV30 and TRBJ2-7, reads SQTIHQWPATLVQPVGSPLSLECTVEGTSNPNLYWYRQAAGRGLQLLFYSVGIGQISSEVPQNLSASRPQDRQFILSSKKLLLSDSGFYLCAWTGTYEQYFGPGTRLTVT.

J is TRBJ1-2 and V is TRBV27; D unclear. This CDR3 is built from 14 residues. Germline CDR1 and CDR2: MNHEY and SMNVEV (reference sequence). V shed 6 bases and J shed 10 bases, with 21 bases lying between them. DNA for the CDR3: TGTGCCAGCAGCCCGGTAAGGGCAGGATTAATCTACACCTTC. This codes for CASSPVRAGLIYTF.

Concerning this clone: Since a much larger clone is just one base distant, this may be a read error. The chain employs TRBV9 and TRBJ2-7; 12 bases are shared with TRBD2. Germline V gives CDR1 SGDLS, CDR2 YYNGEE. The trim removed 4 bases at V and 2 bases at J, leaving 1 base unmatched. CDR3 length equals 14 residues. The CDR3 DNA reads as TGTGCCAGCAGCCGGACTAGCGGGGCCTACGAGCAGTACTTC. It codes for CASSRTSGAYEQYF.

The J gene is TRBJ2-7, the V gene TRBV30; D remains ambiguous. V was clipped by 2 bases and J by 3 bases, with 5 bases between them. This CDR3 has 11 residues. Germline V gene lookup returns CDR1 GTSNPN and CDR2 SVGIG (reference sequence). CDR3: CAWSWGYEQYF. The CDR3 bases are TGTGCCTGGAGTTGGGGCTACGAGCAGTACTTC.

Ten or more counts support this clone. The V call is TRBV19, the J call TRBJ2-5; the D is unclear. The V end was cut by 1 base, the J end by 2 bases, with 11 bases between. This CDR3 has 15 residues. The V gene's germline CDR1 is LNHDA and CDR2 SQIVND (reference sequence). CDR3 amino acids: CASSIASQSQETQYF. The CDR3 coding sequence is TGTGCCAGTAGTATAGCCTCCCAATCGCAAGAGACCCAGTACTTC.

The chain employs TRBV6-1 and TRBJ1-2, with D possibly being TRBD1 (5 bases). The CDR3 loop spans 14 amino acids. Germline CDR1 and CDR2: MNHNS and SASEGT. Trimming removed 7 bases at V and 5 bases at J, with 17 bases between. The CDR3 is CASTDGRQGYGYTF. CDR3 DNA: TGTGCCAGCACCGACGGGCGGCAGGGTTATGGCTACACCTTC.

This clone appeared a few times. This chain connects TRBV29-1 to TRBJ2-3, with TRBD2 matching 12 bases. The CDR3 consists of 15 residues. The trim removed 2 bases at V and 2 bases at J, leaving 2 bases unmatched. CDR1 and CDR2 (germline): SQVTM, ANQGSEA. The CDR3 loop reads CSVERLAGVTDTQYF. CDR3 nucleotide sequence: TGCAGCGTTGAAAGACTAGCGGGAGTCACAGATACGCAGTATTTT.

This chain connects TRBV7-2 to TRBJ2-5, with a possible D match to TRBD2 (7 bases). The V end was cut by 4 bases, the J end by 5 bases, with 17 bases between. Germline V lookup: CDR1 SGHTA, CDR2 FQGNSA. This CDR3 spans 15 amino acids. The CDR3 here is CASSWTTGGRETQYF. The CDR3 region has the DNA TGTGCCAGCAGCTGGACCACGGGGGGCCGCGAGACCCAGTACTTC.

This clone was observed at least ten times. The chain couples TRBV25-1 to TRBJ2-7; D gene ambiguous. Trimming pared 7 bases from V and 13 bases from J, leaving 8 bases between. Germline V gives CDR1 MGHDK, CDR2 SYGVNS. This CDR3 has 8 amino acids. The CDR3, as DNA: TGTGCCAGCAAAGACGGATACTTC. Encoded protein: CASKDGYF.

Points on this clone: The likely explanation is a read error, given a far larger clone one base away. The genes are TRBV5-1 and TRBJ2-1, with a possible D match to TRBD2 (5 bases). V was trimmed by 0 bases and J by 10 bases, leaving 17 bases between them. The length of the CDR3 is 15 residues. Germline CDR1 SGHRS, CDR2 YFSETQ. The CDR3 reads CASSLVVVGVLEQFF. The CDR3 nucleotides read TGCGCCAGCAGCTTGGTAGTAGTGGGAGTCCTGGAGCAGTTCTTC.

This clone is a singleton in its sample. One junction end disagrees with the germline gene, perhaps due to a read error. The chain carries TRBV28 and TRBJ2-5, with TRBD1 as a possible D gene (5 bases). Per the germline V gene, CDR1 is MDHEN and CDR2 is SYDVKM. The CDR3 loop spans 13 amino acids. The CDR3 here is CAGRRQKQETQYF. In DNA, the CDR3 is TGTGCCGGCAGACGACAGAAACAAGAGACCCAGTACTTC. The variable domain in full, completed from reference TRBV28 and TRBJ2-5, reads DVKVTQSSRYLVKRTGEKVFLECVQDMDHENMFWYRQDPGLGLRLIYFSYDVKMKEKGDIPEGYSVSREKKERFSLILESASTNQTSMYLCAGRRQKQETQYFGPGTRLLVL.

The chain recombines TRBV4-1 with TRBJ2-7; TRBD2 matches 11 bases. This CDR3 is 15 amino acids long. With 2 bases clipped from V and 7 bases from J, the junction kept 7 bases outside the gene matches. The V gene's germline CDR1 is MGHRA and CDR2 YSYEKL. CDR3 sequence reads: CASSQLLAGVVEQYF. The CDR3 DNA is TGCGCCAGCAGCCAATTACTAGCGGGAGTTGTTGAGCAGTACTTC.

The chain carries TRBV29-1 and TRBJ2-7; 11 bases are a match to TRBD1. Germline V gene sequence: CDR1 SQVTM, CDR2 ANQGSEA. V trimming: 5 bases; J trimming: 7 bases; junction bases outside the gene matches: 10. The CDR3 has 14 amino acids. CDR3 region: CSVRLGQGAGEQYF. The CDR3 DNA reads as TGCAGCGTTAGGTTAGGACAGGGGGCAGGGGAGCAGTACTTC.

Worth noting for this clone: A far larger clone is one nucleotide away, so this likely arose from a read error. The rearrangement uses TRBV5-6 and TRBJ2-7; D call uncertain. CDR3 length: 12 residues. Germline V gives CDR1 SGHDT, CDR2 YYEEEE. The CDR3 here is CANSMGPYEQYF. CDR3 nucleotide sequence: TGTGCCAACAGCATGGGTCCCTACGAGCAGTACTTC.

The CDR3 bases are TGTGCCAGCAACCCGACAGGGTTAAGCAATCAGCCCCAGCATTTT. Encoded protein: CASNPTGLSNQPQHF. The chain recombines TRBV27 with TRBJ1-5, with 7 bases matching TRBD1. Germline-derived CDR1 and CDR2 are MNHEY and SMNVEV (reference sequence). This CDR3 comprises 15 residues. Losses at the gene ends were 7 bases for V and 1 base for J; bases not matched to a gene: 7.

The chain joins TRBV28 to TRBJ2-3, with TRBD2 as a possible D gene (6 bases). The germline V and J ends were trimmed by 7 bases and 1 base, with 18 bases remaining between them. Germline loops: CDR1 MDHEN, CDR2 SYDVKM. The CDR3 is 16 residues long. DNA for the CDR3: TGTGCCAGCACCCCGCTGGCGGGATTGGGCACAGATACGCAGTATTTT. It codes for CASTPLAGLGTDTQYF.